The present T cell receptor beta chain was sequenced within a study of cytomegalovirus exposure and HLA in healthy donors. Turning to the study itself: Early released data comprised tens of millions of unique TCRs from HLA-typed donors. Across a few hundred genotyped donors, roughly 85% landed in the Caucasian-associated ancestry cluster.

Unrecorded immune exposure was likely among donors, who were nominally healthy when sampled. It was with 60 Vbeta and 13 Jbeta primers that the PCR ran. Sequencing was performed with immunoSEQ multiplex PCR; in TCRdb, only in-frame clones are kept and a portion is missing. The sample lists 170,000 or so clones, roughly 73% seen once, with around 1.3% in the top ten. This clone has only a few counts. There are 13 residues in the CDR3. CDR1 MGHRA and CDR2 YSYEKL come from the germline V gene. The ends were cut back, 0 bases at V and 7 bases at J, with 7 bases in the middle. The sequence was obtained from a woman in her 30s in good health and CMV-seronegative. V gene TRBV4-1 combines with J gene TRBJ1-5; tentatively, D is TRBD1 (5 bases). Sequencing was performed on PBMCs. The CDR3 is CASSQDRAQPQHF. In DNA form, the CDR3 reads TGCGCCAGCAGCCAAGACAGGGCCCAGCCCCAGCATTTT.